The TCR beta chain described here comes from a study of T cell repertoires in cytomegalovirus infection. Study at large: Used in the study were CMV epitopes, some recently identified and HLA-C-restricted, others well-studied and HLA-B-restricted. Public TCR beta signatures indicated both CMV infection and matching HLA type. Overall study results and limits: People with CMV and the relevant HLA were identified by cumulative public TCR beta family frequency. Dominating the ex vivo response were HLA-C-restricted CMV-specific TCR beta clonotypes.

TCRdb re-derived calls from the reads in MiXCR, one entry per CDR3 protein. The sample consists of some 590,000 distinct CDR3 sequences, roughly 43% of them appearing once. On this clonotype: Its antigen remains unknown.

The source is a human donor in good health (CMV status not recorded). Some clones in this sample may be carry-over from other donors' samples. This material consisted of cultured PBMCs, taken from culture after CMV antigen stimulation.

The CDR3 spells CSANREQPQHF. CDR3 DNA: TGCAGTGCTAACAGGGAGCAGCCCCAGCATTTT. V is TRBV20-1 and J is TRBJ1-5, with D possibly matching TRBD1 (6 bases). The V end was cut by 4 bases, the J end by 7 bases, with 8 bases between. The germline CDR1 and CDR2 sequences are DFQATT and SNEGSKA (reference sequence). The CDR3 extends over 11 amino acids.